These T cell receptor beta chains were read from a single sample in a study of technical replicates of blood from a few donors. Only in-frame clones appear in the TCRdb table, and some are missing; sequencing was by immunoSEQ multiplex PCR. In the table there are tens of thousands of clones, around 90% of which are singletons. What was sequenced was T cells isolated from PBMCs. The receptors come from a human donor in good health. Both conserved end residues are part of each CDR3. Fields, in order: D gene, V gene, J gene, CDR3 protein, CDR3 DNA. A D gene is named only where the DNA matches it firmly.

D: TRBD2
V: TRBV28
J: TRBJ2-7
CDR3: CASSAAGEQYEQYF
DNA: TGTGCCAGCAGTGCAGCGGGAGAACAGTACGAGCAGTACTTC

D: TRBD1
V: TRBV13
J: TRBJ2-7
CDR3: CASSFMWGQGTAEQYF
DNA: TGTGCCAGCAGCTTTATGTGGGGACAGGGGACTGCCGAGCAGTACTTC

D: TRBD1
V: TRBV12-5
J: TRBJ2-1
CDR3: CASLFDRDSNEQFF
DNA: TGTGCTAGTCTTTTCGACCGGGACAGCAATGAGCAGTTCTTC

D: .
V: TRBV9
J: TRBJ2-3
CDR3: CASSVEDRYTDTQYF
DNA: TGTGCCAGCAGCGTAGAGGACAGATACACAGATACGCAGTATTTT

D: TRBD2
V: TRBV11-2
J: TRBJ2-5
CDR3: CASSSGLAGVETQYF
DNA: TGTGCCAGCAGCTCAGGACTAGCGGGAGTTGAGACCCAGTACTTC

D: .
V: TRBV21-1
J: TRBJ2-7
CDR3: CASGERYEQYF
DNA: TGTGCCAGCGGGGAGAGGTACGAGCAGTACTTC

D: .
V: TRBV11-2
J: TRBJ1-1
CDR3: CASSLDRGLHTEAFF
DNA: TGTGCCAGCAGCTTAGATCGAGGCCTCCACACTGAAGCTTTCTTT

D: TRBD2
V: TRBV29-1
J: TRBJ2-1
CDR3: CSVEDSGRATYNEQFF
DNA: TGCAGCGTTGAGGACAGCGGGAGGGCCACCTACAATGAGCAGTTCTTC

D: TRBD1
V: TRBV18
J: TRBJ2-7
CDR3: CASSTGGYEQYF
DNA: TGTGCCAGCTCGACAGGGGGTTACGAGCAGTACTTC

D: .
V: TRBV27
J: TRBJ2-1
CDR3: CASSLPGHPSYNEQFF
DNA: TGTGCCAGCAGCCTACCGGGACATCCGTCCTACAATGAGCAGTTCTTC